This TCR beta chain was obtained from a study of CD8 T cells in ankylosing spondylitis. Findings and caveats of the study: Researchers reportedly found disease-linked clones significantly enriched in matched ankylosing spondylitis synovial fluid. There was a TCR beta motif, made of 7 or 8 highly homologous variants, that appeared characteristic of ankylosing spondylitis blood.

At least ten counts were recorded for this clonotype. Its matching antigen is unknown. This CDR3 region has 14 residues. The V gene's germline CDR1 is SGHVS and CDR2 FNYEAQ. Trimming stripped 5 bases from V and 6 bases from J, with 13 bases between. The authors made TCR beta libraries by quantitative 5'-RACE with molecular barcodes. A single record per CDR3 protein comes from TCRdb applying MiXCR to the 5' RACE reads. The sample yields over 600,000 distinct CDR3 sequences, under 20% seen once. The sequence derives from a male donor with ankylosing spondylitis. The material sequenced was blood, either unsorted or a sorted T cell fraction (not recorded which). The chain couples TRBV7-6 to TRBJ2-2; D possibly corresponds to TRBD2 (5 bases). The CDR3 DNA reads as TGTGCCAGCAGCCCGACTATTGGGTCCGGGGAGCTGTTTTTT. Translation gives CASSPTIGSGELFF.